Shown below are 8 T cell receptor beta chains from a single sample sequenced in a study of T cells in Graves' hyperthyroidism and ophthalmopathy. There were TCR beta CDR3 regions amplified from RNA transcripts. The HTBI primer set was used in a first-round RT-PCR of the TCR CDR3. TCRdb reprocessed the multiplex PCR reads with MiXCR, giving one entry per CDR3 protein. Among 300,000 to 400,000 distinct CDR3 sequences listed, approximately 14% were seen once. The sample taken for sequencing was blood. Receptor source: a woman aged 25 to 45 with Graves' hyperthyroidism.

This clonotype has ten or more counts. V is TRBV24-1 and J is TRBJ2-1; TRBD2 aligns across 7 bases. V lost 4 bases, J lost 0 bases, and 20 bases stayed unmatched. The CDR3 covers 21 residues. The germline V gene encodes CDR1 KGHDR and CDR2 SFDVKD. The CDR3 DNA sequence: TGTGCCACCAGTGAACCAGGACCCTCCAGCGGGGAAGGAAGCTCCTACAATGAGCAGTTCTTC. Protein product: CATSEPGPSSGEGSSYNEQFF.

This clonotype was observed once. The junction and the germline gene differ at one end; a read error may be behind it. The gene calls are TRBV20-1 and TRBJ2-1; D is unresolved. Per the germline V gene, CDR1 is DFQATT and CDR2 is SNEGSKA (reference sequence). The CDR3 has 14 residues. In nucleotides, the CDR3 is TGCAGTGCGCCTCTTTCGAGCTCCTACAATGAGGAGTTCTTC. Amino acids: CSAPLSSSYNEEFF.

This clonotype was detected many times. This rearrangement joins TRBV10-3 to TRBJ2-3; unclear D gene. Germline V gene lookup returns CDR1 ENHRY and CDR2 SYGVKD. This CDR3 has 15 amino acids. V gave up 0 bases and J gave up 3 bases, with 10 bases separating them. The CDR3 reads CAISESKGITDTQYF. Here the CDR3 DNA reads TGTGCCATCAGTGAGTCAAAAGGGATTACAGATACGCAGTATTTT.

This clonotype was counted ten times or more. This rearrangement joins TRBV20-1 to TRBJ2-1, with TRBD2 matching over 7 bases. CDR3 size: 13 residues. CDR1 and CDR2 (germline): DFQATT, SNEGSKA (reference sequence). With 5 bases clipped from V and 2 bases from J, the junction kept 3 bases outside the gene matches. CDR3 in amino acids: CSALAATYNEQFF. The CDR3, as DNA: TGCAGTGCTCTAGCGGCGACCTACAATGAGCAGTTCTTC.

The chain employs TRBV4-1 and TRBJ2-5, with 7 nucleotides matching TRBD1. The V gene's germline CDR1 is MGHRA and CDR2 YSYEKL. This CDR3 is 16 amino acids long. V lost 1 base and J lost 2; bases outside the gene matches: 7. The CDR3: CASSQVGAGGQETQYF. The CDR3 DNA sequence: TGCGCCAGCAGCCAAGTTGGGGCAGGGGGACAAGAGACCCAGTACTTC.

This clonotype came up a few times. This chain joins TRBV9 and TRBJ2-1, with 9 bases lining up with TRBD2. V lost 0 bases and J lost 7; bases outside the gene matches: 14. CDR1 is SGDLS, CDR2 YYNGEE, per germline. The CDR3 totals 18 residues. The CDR3 sequence is CASSVAPGGGRANNEQFF. CDR3 coding DNA: TGTGCCAGCAGCGTAGCACCGGGGGGCGGGAGGGCCAATAATGAGCAGTTCTTC.

This clonotype came up many times. The J gene is TRBJ1-6, the V gene TRBV6-1; D not resolved. The V end lost 3 bases, the J end lost 5 bases, and 14 bases lay between the germline ends. The CDR3 length is 16 residues. CDR1 and CDR2 (germline): MNHNS, SASEGT. The CDR3: CASSDIARFNNSPLHF. The CDR3 DNA follows: TGTGCCAGCAGTGATATAGCACGATTCAATAATTCACCCCTCCACTTT.

On this clonotype itself: A much larger clone differs by one base, so this may be a read error. This chain links TRBV27 with TRBJ1-2, with a possible D match to TRBD1 (5 bases). Per germline, CDR1 MNHEY and CDR2 SMNVEV (reference sequence). The CDR3 is 11 residues long. The CDR3 sequence: CAVRRGNGCTF. Here the CDR3 DNA reads TGTGCCGTGCGGAGGGGAAATGGCTGCACCTTC.